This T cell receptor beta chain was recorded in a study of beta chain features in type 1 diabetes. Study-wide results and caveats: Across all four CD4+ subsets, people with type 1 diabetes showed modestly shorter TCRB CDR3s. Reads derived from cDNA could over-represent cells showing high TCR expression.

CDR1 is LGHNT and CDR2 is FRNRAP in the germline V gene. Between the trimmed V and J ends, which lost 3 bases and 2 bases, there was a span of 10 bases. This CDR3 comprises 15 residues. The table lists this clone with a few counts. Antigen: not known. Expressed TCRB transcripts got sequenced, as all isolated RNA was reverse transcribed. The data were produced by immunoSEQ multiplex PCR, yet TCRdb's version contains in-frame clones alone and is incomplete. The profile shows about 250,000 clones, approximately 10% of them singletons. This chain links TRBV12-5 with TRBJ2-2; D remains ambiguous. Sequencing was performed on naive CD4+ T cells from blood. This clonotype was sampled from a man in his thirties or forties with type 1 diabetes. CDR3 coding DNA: TGTGCTAGTGGTTTACGGCAGACTAACACCGGGGAGCTGTTTTTT. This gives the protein CASGLRQTNTGELFF.